The 19 T cell receptor beta chains reported below all come from one sample, sequenced in a study of control samples from healthy donors and cancer patients. The method was immunoSEQ multiplex PCR; TCRdb's version includes in-frame clones alone and lacks a portion of them. Among about 59,000 clones listed, about 92% were seen once. Specimen: PBMCs. Receptors originate from a man aged 40-55 years with colorectal cancer.

The chain has TRBV29-1 and TRBJ2-1; 7 nucleotides align to TRBD1. The V segment lost 0 bases and the J segment 5 bases; nucleotides outside the gene matches: 7. This CDR3 comprises 15 residues. Germline lookup yields CDR1 SQVTM and CDR2 ANQGSEA. CDR3 DNA sequence: TGCAGCGTTGAAGAGTGGGACAGACTTAACAATGAGCAGTTCTTC. It yields the protein CSVEEWDRLNNEQFF.

This chain links TRBV30 with TRBJ1-5; D perhaps matches TRBD1 (6 bases). Between the trimmed V and J ends, which lost 1 base and 3 bases, there was a span of 13 bases. This CDR3 spans 15 amino acids. Looked up from germline, CDR1 is GTSNPN and CDR2 is SVGIG (reference sequence). The CDR3 reads CAWSGYRGNNQPQHF. The CDR3 DNA reads TGTGCCTGGAGTGGCTATAGGGGGAACAATCAGCCCCAGCATTTT.

The chain couples TRBV14 to TRBJ1-6; D is ambiguous. From germline, CDR1 is SGHDN and CDR2 FVKESK. The CDR3 consists of 15 residues. Trimming left V 3 bases short and J 6 bases short, with 12 bases between. The CDR3 sequence is CASSQDLGFNSPLHF. The DNA of the CDR3 is TGTGCCAGCAGCCAGGACTTGGGGTTTAATTCACCCCTCCACTTT. The entire variable domain, with the rest obtained from reference TRBV14 and TRBJ1-6, is as follows: EAGVTQFPSHSVIEKGQTVTLRCDPISGHDNLYWYRRVMGKEIKFLLHFVKESKQDESGMPNNRFLAERTGGTYSTLKVQPAELEDSGVYFCASSQDLGFNSPLHFGNGTRLTVT.

This clone was detected only once. J is TRBJ2-3 and V is TRBV7-3; TRBD1 matches at 8 bases. V gave up 5 bases and J gave up 2 bases; unmatched junction bases: 6. The CDR3 sequence is 15 residues long. Germline CDR1 is SGHTA and CDR2 is FQGTGA. CDR3 loop: CASSGTGAHTDTQYF. The CDR3 DNA follows: TGTGCCAGCAGCGGGACAGGTGCGCACACAGATACGCAGTATTTT.

This clone was seen only once. V and J are TRBV29-1 and TRBJ1-1; the D is unclear. With 6 bases removed from V and 2 bases from J, the gap between germline ends came to 10 bases. The length of the CDR3 is 12 residues. Germline V gene data show CDR1 as SQVTM and CDR2 as ANQGSEA. In nucleotides, the CDR3 is TGCAGCGTCGCAGTGGTAAACACTGAAGCTTTCTTT. Residues: CSVAVVNTEAFF.

The chain links TRBV2 to TRBJ2-3; TRBD2 matches 10 bases. Germline loops: CDR1 SNHLY, CDR2 FYNNEI. J lost 6 bases, V lost 7 bases, and 10 bases had no gene match. There are 15 residues in the CDR3. The CDR3 loop reads CASNRLAGALDTQYF. Written as DNA, the CDR3 is TGTGCCAGCAATAGGCTAGCGGGGGCTCTGGATACGCAGTATTTT.

The chain recombines TRBV18 with TRBJ1-5; D remains unclear. CDR3 size: 15 residues. The germline gives CDR1 KGHSH, CDR2 LQKENI. Trimming removed 3 bases from V and 0 bases from J, with 9 bases in between. DNA for the CDR3: TGTGCCAGCTCACCCAACGTAAATAGCAATCAGCCCCAGCATTTT. Translation gives CASSPNVNSNQPQHF. Filled out from reference TRBV18 and TRBJ1-5, the complete variable domain reads NAGVMQNPRHLVRRRGQEARLRCSPMKGHSHVYWYRQLPEEGLKFMVYLQKENIIDESGMPKERFSAEFPKEGPSILRIQQVVRGDSAAYFCASSPNVNSNQPQHFGDGTRLSIL.

This chain links TRBV18 with TRBJ2-5; possibly TRBD2 for D (7 bases). The germline V gene encodes CDR1 KGHSH and CDR2 LQKENI. Trimming removed 6 bases from V and 2 bases from J, with 13 bases in between. CDR3 length: 14 amino acids. CDR3 sequence (DNA): TGTGCCAGCTCCCTCGGGGGGCAACAAGAGACCCAGTACTTC. Protein sequence: CASSLGGQQETQYF.

The V and J genes are TRBV18 and TRBJ1-2; D might be TRBD1 (6 bases). CDR3 size: 18 residues. Germline V gene lookup returns CDR1 KGHSH and CDR2 LQKENI. Between the trimmed V and J ends, which lost 1 base and 1 base, there was a span of 19 bases. CDR3 in amino acids: CASSPQGQPNQNNYGYTF. The CDR3 DNA reads as TGTGCCAGCTCACCACAAGGACAGCCGAATCAAAATAACTATGGCTACACCTTC.

This chain uses TRBV30 with TRBJ2-5; 7 positions agree with TRBD1. Germline V gene lookup returns CDR1 GTSNPN and CDR2 SVGIG (reference sequence). V was clipped by 0 bases and J by 2 bases; unmatched bases: 12. The CDR3 sequence is 17 residues long. CDR3: CAWSVGWLGTAQETQYF. CDR3 nucleotide sequence: TGTGCCTGGAGTGTAGGTTGGTTGGGGACAGCACAAGAGACCCAGTACTTC.

This sequence joins TRBV7-3 and TRBJ2-7; TRBD2 aligns across 13 bases. CDR1 is SGHTA and CDR2 is FQGTGA in the germline V gene. The CDR3 length is 15 residues. J was trimmed by 2 bases and V by 5 bases; bases with no gene match: 3. DNA of the CDR3: TGTGCCAGCAGCAAGGGGACTAGCGGGGCCTACGAGCAGTACTTC. Protein: CASSKGTSGAYEQYF. Full variable domain (outside the CDR3, taken from reference TRBV7-3 and TRBJ2-7): GAGVSQTPSNKVTEKGKYVELRCDPISGHTALYWYRQSLGQGPEFLIYFQGTGAADDSGLPNDRFFAVRPEGSVSTLKIQRTERGDSAVYLCASSKGTSGAYEQYFGPGTRLTVT.

This chain connects TRBV9 to TRBJ2-1, with TRBD2 matching 9 bases. The ends lost 3 bases at V and 1 base at J; junction bases unmatched: 5. Germline-derived CDR1 and CDR2 are SGDLS and YYNGEE. This CDR3 contains 16 residues. CDR3 nucleotide sequence: TGTGCCAGCAGCGCGAGCGGGGGGACGTCCTACAATGAGCAGTTCTTC. This sequence encodes CASSASGGTSYNEQFF.

The V gene is TRBV5-4, the J gene TRBJ1-1, with D possibly matching TRBD1 (5 bases). Germline CDR1 SGHNT, CDR2 YYREEE (reference sequence). The germline V and J ends were trimmed by 2 bases and 3 bases, with 14 bases remaining between them. The CDR3 totals 15 residues. The CDR3 DNA sequence: TGTGCCAGCAGCTTAGGAAGGGGTGGGGACACTGAAGCTTTCTTT. It translates to CASSLGRGGDTEAFF.

The gene calls are TRBV3-1 (or the pseudogene TRBV3-2) and TRBJ1-5; D may be TRBD1 (5 bases). V dropped 4 bases and J dropped 1 base, with 8 bases sitting between them. Germline V gene sequence: CDR1 LGHDT, CDR2 YNNKEL (reference sequence). This CDR3 region has 14 residues. The CDR3: CASSLSGSNQPQHF. The CDR3 region has the DNA TGTGCCAGCAGCCTGTCAGGGAGCAATCAGCCCCAGCATTTT.

The V and J genes are TRBV6-6 and TRBJ1-6; D uncertain. Trimming shortened V by 8 bases and J by 10 bases, and 12 bases separated the two germline ends. The germline gives CDR1 MNHNY, CDR2 SVGAGI (reference sequence). CDR3 length: 12 residues. The CDR3 DNA sequence: TGTGCCAGCGGACTGGTCGGGTCACCCCTCCACTTT. As protein: CASGLVGSPLHF.

The genes are TRBV19 and TRBJ2-7; TRBD2 matches at 10 bases. The junction had 9 bases not matched to a gene; V was cut back by 7 bases and J by 3 bases. Germline lookup yields CDR1 LNHDA and CDR2 SQIVND (reference sequence). This CDR3 has 15 residues. The CDR3 spells CASTSRTSGIYEQYF. The DNA for the CDR3 is TGTGCCAGTACCTCTAGGACTAGCGGTATCTACGAGCAGTACTTC.

This chain joins TRBV11-2 and TRBJ2-7; a possible D gene is TRBD2 (5 bases). Germline V gene sequence: CDR1 SGHAT, CDR2 FQNNGV. Trimming took off 0 bases at V and 0 bases at J, with 9 bases between the two ends. This CDR3 has 15 residues. The CDR3 bases are TGTGCCAGCAGCTTAGATGGTAGCGCCTCCTACGAGCAGTACTTC. The encoded protein is CASSLDGSASYEQYF.

CDR3 protein: CASSRQTGVSYNEQFF. In DNA, the CDR3 is TGTGCCAGCAGTCGACAGACAGGGGTGTCCTACAATGAGCAGTTCTTC. This chain connects TRBV6-6 to TRBJ2-1, with TRBD1 matching over 8 bases. CDR1 and CDR2 from the germline V gene are MNHNY and SVGAGI (reference sequence). V lost 5 bases and J lost 1; bases outside the gene matches: 7. The CDR3 length is 16 residues.

V is TRBV15 and J is TRBJ1-2; a weak D match, TRBD1 (5 bases). Germline V gives CDR1 LNHNV, CDR2 YYDKDF (reference sequence). Deletions cut 6 bases from V and 7 bases from J, with 21 bases between. There are 15 residues in the CDR3. DNA for the CDR3: TGTGCCACCAGGACCCCCGGGGCCCCCGTTCTTGGCTACACCTTC. The encoded protein is CATRTPGAPVLGYTF.